This entry concerns a single T cell receptor beta chain. These data originate in a study of blood T cell repertoires in COVID-19. About the study: Sites in the United States, Italy and Spain provided acute and convalescent COVID-19 samples. T cells, B-cell-depleted T cells, or PBMCs supplied cDNA or gDNA.

Everyone who took part was roughly 18 to 89 years old, and they came from about 25 US areas. Under the authors' procedure: Reference gene primer amplification gave estimated nucleated cell counts. The table came from immunoSEQ multiplex PCR; TCRdb's copy has only in-frame clones and leaves some out. The D gene and trimming were derived from the DNA, and the V and J assignments and clone size from that table. The sample yields under 500,000 clones, roughly nine tenths seen once. The clonotype was recovered from a man aged 25 to 40 who had recovered from COVID-19. Sequenced sample: PBMCs or T cells enriched from blood (not recorded which).

Written as DNA, the CDR3 is TGTGCCAGCAGCTTGGCGGGCAGGGGGCGATCCTACGAGCAGTACTTC. This codes for CASSLAGRGRSYEQYF. The chain links TRBV5-4 to TRBJ2-7, with 8 bases identical to TRBD1. V was pared by 0 bases and J by 1 base, with 6 bases of the junction left unmatched. The length of the CDR3 is 16 residues. Per the germline V gene, CDR1 is SGHNT and CDR2 is YYREEE (reference sequence). The full variable domain, rest sourced from reference TRBV5-4 and TRBJ2-7, is ETGVTQSPTHLIKTRGQQVTLRCSSQSGHNTVSWYQQALGQGPQFIFQYYREEENGRGNFPPRFSGLQFPNYSSELNVNALELDDSALYLCASSLAGRGRSYEQYFGPGTRLTVT.